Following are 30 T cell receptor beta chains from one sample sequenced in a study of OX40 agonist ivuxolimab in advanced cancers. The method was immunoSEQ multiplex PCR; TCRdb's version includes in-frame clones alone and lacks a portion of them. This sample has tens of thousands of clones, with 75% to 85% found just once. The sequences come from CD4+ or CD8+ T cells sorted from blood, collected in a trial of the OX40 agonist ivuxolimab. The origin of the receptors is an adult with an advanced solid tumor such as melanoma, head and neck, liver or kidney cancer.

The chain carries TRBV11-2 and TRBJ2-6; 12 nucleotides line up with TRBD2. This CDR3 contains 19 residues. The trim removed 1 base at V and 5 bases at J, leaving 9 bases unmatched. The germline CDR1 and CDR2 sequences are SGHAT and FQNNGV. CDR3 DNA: TGTGCCAGCAGCTTAGTTCGCCTAGCGGGAGGGCGGAGGGCCAACGTCCTGACTTTC. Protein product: CASSLVRLAGGRRANVLTF.

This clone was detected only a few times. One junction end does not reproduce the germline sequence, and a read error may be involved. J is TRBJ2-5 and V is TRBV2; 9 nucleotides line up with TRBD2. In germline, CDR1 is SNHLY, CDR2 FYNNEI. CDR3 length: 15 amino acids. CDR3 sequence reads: CASRESRGGRETQYF. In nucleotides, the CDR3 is TGTGCCAGCCGTGAGTCGCGGGGGGGCCGGGAGACCCAGTACTTC.

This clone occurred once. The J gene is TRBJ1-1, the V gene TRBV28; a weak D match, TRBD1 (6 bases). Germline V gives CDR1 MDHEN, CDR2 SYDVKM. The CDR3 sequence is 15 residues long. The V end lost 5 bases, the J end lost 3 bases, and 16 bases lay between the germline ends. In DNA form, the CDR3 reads TGTGCCAGCAGTCCCACAGGGTCAGGGTACACTGAAGCTTTCTTT. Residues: CASSPTGSGYTEAFF.

The CDR3 protein is CASSSISSYEQYF. The CDR3 region has the DNA TGTGCCAGCAGTTCTATATCCTCCTACGAGCAGTACTTC. This sequence joins TRBV27 and TRBJ2-7; no firm D call. This CDR3 has 13 amino acids. Deletions cut 4 bases from V and 0 bases from J, with 7 bases between. The germline V gene encodes CDR1 MNHEY and CDR2 SMNVEV (reference sequence).

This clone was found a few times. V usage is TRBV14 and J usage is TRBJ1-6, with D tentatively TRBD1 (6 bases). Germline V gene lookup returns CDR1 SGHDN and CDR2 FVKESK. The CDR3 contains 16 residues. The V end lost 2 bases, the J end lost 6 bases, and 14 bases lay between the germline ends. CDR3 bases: TGTGCCAGCAGCCAACGACAGGACTTTGGTAATTCACCCCTCCACTTT. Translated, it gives CASSQRQDFGNSPLHF. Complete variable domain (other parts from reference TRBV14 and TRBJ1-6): EAGVTQFPSHSVIEKGQTVTLRCDPISGHDNLYWYRRVMGKEIKFLLHFVKESKQDESGMPNNRFLAERTGGTYSTLKVQPAELEDSGVYFCASSQRQDFGNSPLHFGNGTRLTVT.

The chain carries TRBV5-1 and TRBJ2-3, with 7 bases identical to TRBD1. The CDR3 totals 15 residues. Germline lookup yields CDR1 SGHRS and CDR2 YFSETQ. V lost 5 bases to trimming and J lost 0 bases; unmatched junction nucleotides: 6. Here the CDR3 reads CASSLTGQSTDTQYF. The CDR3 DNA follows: TGCGCCAGCAGTCTAACGGGACAGAGCACAGATACGCAGTATTTT. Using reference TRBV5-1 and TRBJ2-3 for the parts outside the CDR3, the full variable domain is KAGVTQTPRYLIKTRGQQVTLSCSPISGHRSVSWYQQTPGQGLQFLFEYFSETQRNKGNFPGRFSGRQFSNSRSEMNVSTLELGDSALYLCASSLTGQSTDTQYFGPGTRLTVL.

CDR3 sequence: CASSEGPGAAGELFF. CDR3 sequence (DNA): TGTGCCAGCAGTGAAGGTCCGGGGGCCGCCGGGGAGCTGTTTTTT. The V call is TRBV6-1, the J call TRBJ2-2, with D perhaps given as TRBD1 or TRBD2 (6 bases each). From germline, CDR1 is MNHNS and CDR2 SASEGT. The CDR3 runs 15 residues. V was clipped by 1 base and J by 6 bases, with 12 bases between them.

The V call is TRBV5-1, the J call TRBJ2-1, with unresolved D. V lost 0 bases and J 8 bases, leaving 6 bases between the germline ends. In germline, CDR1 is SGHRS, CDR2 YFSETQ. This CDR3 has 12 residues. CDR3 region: CASSLAEYEQFF. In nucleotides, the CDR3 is TGCGCCAGCAGCTTGGCCGAGTATGAGCAGTTCTTC.

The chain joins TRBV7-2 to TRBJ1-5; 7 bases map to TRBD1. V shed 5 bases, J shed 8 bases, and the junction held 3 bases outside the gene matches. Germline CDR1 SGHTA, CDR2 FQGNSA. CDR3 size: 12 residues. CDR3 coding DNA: TGTGCCAGCAGCACGACAGGGAAGCCCCAGCATTTT. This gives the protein CASSTTGKPQHF.

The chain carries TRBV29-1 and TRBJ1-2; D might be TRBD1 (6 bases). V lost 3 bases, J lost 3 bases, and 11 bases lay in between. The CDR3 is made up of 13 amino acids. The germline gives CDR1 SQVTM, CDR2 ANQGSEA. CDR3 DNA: TGCAGCGTTGAGGGGGGCGACTACTATGGCTACACCTTC. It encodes CSVEGGDYYGYTF.

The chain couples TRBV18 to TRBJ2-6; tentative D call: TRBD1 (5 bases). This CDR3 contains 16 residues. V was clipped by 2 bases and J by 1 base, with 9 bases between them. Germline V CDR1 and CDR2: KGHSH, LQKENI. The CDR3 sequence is CASSPSGMSGANVLTF. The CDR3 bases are TGTGCCAGCTCACCATCAGGGATGTCTGGGGCCAACGTCCTGACTTTC.

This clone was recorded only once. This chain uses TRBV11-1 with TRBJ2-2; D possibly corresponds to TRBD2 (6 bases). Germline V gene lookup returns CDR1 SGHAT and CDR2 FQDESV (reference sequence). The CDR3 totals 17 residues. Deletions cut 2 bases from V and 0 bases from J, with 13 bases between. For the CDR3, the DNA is TGTGCCAGCAGCTTATCCTGGGGGGACGCGAACACCGGGGAGCTGTTTTTT. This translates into CASSLSWGDANTGELFF.

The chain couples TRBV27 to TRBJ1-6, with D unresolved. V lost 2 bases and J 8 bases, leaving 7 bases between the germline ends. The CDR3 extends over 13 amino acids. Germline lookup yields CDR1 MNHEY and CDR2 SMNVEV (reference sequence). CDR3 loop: CASSLLTDSPLHF. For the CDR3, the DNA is TGTGCCAGCAGTTTACTCACAGATTCACCCCTCCACTTT.

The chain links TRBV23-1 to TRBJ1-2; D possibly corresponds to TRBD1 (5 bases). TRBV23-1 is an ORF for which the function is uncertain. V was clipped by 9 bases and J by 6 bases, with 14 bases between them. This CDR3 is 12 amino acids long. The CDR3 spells CARRGLQDGYTF. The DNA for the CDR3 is TGCGCCAGACGGGGGTTACAGGATGGCTACACCTTC.

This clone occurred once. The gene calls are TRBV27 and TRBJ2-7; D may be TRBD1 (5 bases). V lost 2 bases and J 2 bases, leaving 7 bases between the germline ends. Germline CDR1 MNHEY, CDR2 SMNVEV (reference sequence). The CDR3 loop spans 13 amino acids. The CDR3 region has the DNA TGTGCCAGCAGTTTAGACAGAGCCTACGAGCAGTACTTC. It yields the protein CASSLDRAYEQYF.

CDR3 sequence (DNA): TGTGCCAGCAGCAAGGAGTGGGGGGGACTAGCGAAGCAGTACTTC. It yields the protein CASSKEWGGLAKQYF. This chain connects TRBV27 to TRBJ2-7; 10 bases agree with TRBD2. Germline loops: CDR1 MNHEY, CDR2 SMNVEV (reference sequence). The CDR3 totals 15 residues. The J segment lost 8 bases and the V segment lost 6 bases, leaving 13 bases of the junction unmatched.

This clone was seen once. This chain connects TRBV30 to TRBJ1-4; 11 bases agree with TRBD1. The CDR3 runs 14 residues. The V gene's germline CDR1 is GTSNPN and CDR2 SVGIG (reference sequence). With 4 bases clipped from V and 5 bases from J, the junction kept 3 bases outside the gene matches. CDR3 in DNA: TGTGCCTGGAATAGGGACAGGGGGAATGAAAAACTGTTTTTT. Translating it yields CAWNRDRGNEKLFF.

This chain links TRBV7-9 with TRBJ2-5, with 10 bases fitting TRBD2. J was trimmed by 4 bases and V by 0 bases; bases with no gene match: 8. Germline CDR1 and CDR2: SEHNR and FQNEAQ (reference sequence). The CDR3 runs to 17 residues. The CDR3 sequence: CASSLARERGGRETQYF. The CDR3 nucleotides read TGTGCCAGCAGCTTAGCGCGAGAGCGGGGGGGCCGAGAGACCCAGTACTTC.

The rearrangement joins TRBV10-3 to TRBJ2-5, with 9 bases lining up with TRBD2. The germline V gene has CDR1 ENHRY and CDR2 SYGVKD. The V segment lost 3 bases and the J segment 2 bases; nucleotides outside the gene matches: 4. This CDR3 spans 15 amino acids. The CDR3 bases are TGTGCCATCAGTGAAATAGCGGGGGAGCAAGAGACCCAGTACTTC. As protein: CAISEIAGEQETQYF.

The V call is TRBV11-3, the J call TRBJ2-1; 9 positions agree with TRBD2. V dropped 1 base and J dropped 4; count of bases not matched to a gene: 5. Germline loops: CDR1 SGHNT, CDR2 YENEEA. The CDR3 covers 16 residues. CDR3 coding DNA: TGTGCCAGCAGCTTAGGCGGGACTAGCCTATACAATGAGCAGTTCTTC. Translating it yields CASSLGGTSLYNEQFF.

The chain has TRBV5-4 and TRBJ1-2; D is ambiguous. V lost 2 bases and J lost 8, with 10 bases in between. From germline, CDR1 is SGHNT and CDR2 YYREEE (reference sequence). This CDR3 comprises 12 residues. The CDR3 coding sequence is TGTGCCAGCAGCTTAGTGGGCTGGGGCTACACCTTC. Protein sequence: CASSLVGWGYTF.

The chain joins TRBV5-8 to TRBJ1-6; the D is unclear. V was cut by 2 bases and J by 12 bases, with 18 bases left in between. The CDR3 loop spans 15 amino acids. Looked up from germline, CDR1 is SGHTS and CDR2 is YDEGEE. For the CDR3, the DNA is TGTGCCAGCAGCTTCTGGGGTGCAGGATCTGTACCCCTCCACTTT. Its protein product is CASSFWGAGSVPLHF.

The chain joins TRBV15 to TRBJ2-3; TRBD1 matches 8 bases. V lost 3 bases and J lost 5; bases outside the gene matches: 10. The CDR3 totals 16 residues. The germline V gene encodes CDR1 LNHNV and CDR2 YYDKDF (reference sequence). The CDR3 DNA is TGTGCCACCAGCAGCTCGACAGGGGCTCGTGTAGATACGCAGTATTTT. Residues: CATSSSTGARVDTQYF.

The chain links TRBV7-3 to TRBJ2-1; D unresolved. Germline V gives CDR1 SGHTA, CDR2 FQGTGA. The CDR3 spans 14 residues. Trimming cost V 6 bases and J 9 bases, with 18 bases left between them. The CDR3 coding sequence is TGTGCCAGCAGATCAACCGCTAGATCGGTTGAGCAGTTCTTC. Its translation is CASRSTARSVEQFF.

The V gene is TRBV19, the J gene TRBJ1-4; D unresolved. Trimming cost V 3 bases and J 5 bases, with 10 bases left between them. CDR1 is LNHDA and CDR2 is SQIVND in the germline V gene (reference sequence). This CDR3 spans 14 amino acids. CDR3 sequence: CASSMYERNEKLFF. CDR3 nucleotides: TGTGCCAGTAGTATGTACGAGAGGAATGAAAAACTGTTTTTT.

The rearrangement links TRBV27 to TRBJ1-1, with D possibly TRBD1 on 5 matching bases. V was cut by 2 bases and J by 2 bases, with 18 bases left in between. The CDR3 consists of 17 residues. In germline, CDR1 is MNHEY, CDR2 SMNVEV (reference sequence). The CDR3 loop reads CASSLTLRVPVNTEAFF. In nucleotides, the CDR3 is TGTGCCAGCAGTTTAACTCTCAGGGTTCCTGTTAACACTGAAGCTTTCTTT.

CDR3 DNA sequence: TGTGCCAGCAGCTTAGACCTCGTGTGGGGGGTTGAGACCCAGTACTTC. Protein product: CASSLDLVWGVETQYF. V is TRBV11-2 and J is TRBJ2-5; D perhaps matches TRBD2 (6 bases). The CDR3 covers 16 residues. Trimming shortened V by 0 bases and J by 5 bases, and 16 bases separated the two germline ends. Germline assignment: CDR1 SGHAT and CDR2 FQNNGV.

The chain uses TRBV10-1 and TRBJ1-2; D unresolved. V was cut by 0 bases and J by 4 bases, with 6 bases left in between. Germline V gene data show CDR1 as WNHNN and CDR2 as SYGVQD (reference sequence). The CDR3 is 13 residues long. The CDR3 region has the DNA TGCGCCAGCAGTGAGTCGGTGGGCTATGGCTACACCTTC. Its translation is CASSESVGYGYTF.

The CDR3 protein is CAISETGSGQGARDEQFF. CDR3 DNA: TGTGCCATCAGTGAGACCGGATCAGGACAGGGGGCTCGGGATGAGCAGTTCTTC. The rearrangement links TRBV10-3 to TRBJ2-1; TRBD1 agrees at 11 bases. The CDR3 totals 18 residues. Unmatched junction bases numbered 14, after V lost 2 bases and J lost 8 bases. Looked up from germline, CDR1 is ENHRY and CDR2 is SYGVKD.

CDR3 loop: CASSQFQGSPLHF. CDR3 nucleotide sequence: TGCGCCAGCAGTCAATTTCAGGGTTCACCCCTCCACTTT. The chain links TRBV23-1 to TRBJ1-6; D is possibly TRBD1 (5 bases). TRBV23-1 is annotated as an ORF whose role is uncertain. CDR3 length equals 13 residues. Trimming took 1 base from V and 9 from J, leaving 7 bases between them.